Below are 15 T cell receptor beta chains sequenced from a single sample in a study of blood T cell repertoires in COVID-19. Here immunoSEQ multiplex PCR was the method, and the copy in TCRdb shows in-frame clones only, minus some. The sample has around 280,000 clones, 87% seen once. The sequenced sample consisted of PBMCs or T cells enriched from blood (not recorded which). These receptors were obtained from a middle-aged woman who had recovered from COVID-19.

This clone was observed a few times. This sample includes further DNA sequences coding for the same CDR3. The chain recombines TRBV19 with TRBJ1-4, with TRBD1 matching 9 bases. CDR1 and CDR2 from the germline V gene are LNHDA and SQIVND (reference sequence). CDR3 size: 14 residues. Germline trimming cut 9 bases from V and 5 bases from J; bases unmatched to any gene: 7. CDR3 sequence: CASSRTGVNEKLFF. CDR3 DNA: TGTGCCAGCTCCAGGACAGGGGTAAATGAAAAACTGTTTTTT.

This clone occurred once. V is TRBV19 and J is TRBJ1-1; 7 nucleotides agree with TRBD1. There are 15 residues in the CDR3. Trimming removed 7 bases from V and 1 base from J; junction bases left unmatched: 9. Looked up from germline, CDR1 is LNHDA and CDR2 is SQIVND (reference sequence). The CDR3: CASNLRGSWNTEAFF. As DNA, the CDR3 is TGTGCCAGTAATCTCAGGGGGTCGTGGAACACTGAAGCTTTCTTT. The whole variable domain, remainder taken from reference TRBV19 and TRBJ1-1, is DGGITQSPKYLFRKEGQNVTLSCEQNLNHDAMYWYRQDPGQGLRLIYYSQIVNDFQKGDIAEGYSVSREKKESFPLTVTSAQKNPTAFYLCASNLRGSWNTEAFFGQGTRLTVV.

The chain has TRBV7-8 and TRBJ1-6; D is unresolved. In germline, CDR1 is SGHVS, CDR2 FQNEAQ. Deletions cut 3 bases from V and 0 bases from J, with 12 bases between. The CDR3 is 17 amino acids. CDR3 amino acids: CASSLVPGSSYNSPLHF. CDR3 coding DNA: TGTGCCAGCAGCTTGGTTCCGGGGAGCTCCTATAATTCACCCCTCCACTTT. Full variable domain (remainder filled in from reference TRBV7-8 and TRBJ1-6): GAGVSQSPRYKVAKRGQDVALRCDPISGHVSLFWYQQALGQGPEFLTYFQNEAQLDKSGLPSDRFFAERPEGSVSTLKIQRTQQEDSAVYLCASSLVPGSSYNSPLHFGNGTRLTVT.

V and J are TRBV7-2 and TRBJ2-3; TRBD1 is a possible D gene (5 bases). Germline values: CDR1 SGHTA, CDR2 FQGNSA. Between the trimmed V and J ends, which lost 3 bases and 2 bases, there was a span of 18 bases. The CDR3 loop spans 17 amino acids. Written as DNA, the CDR3 is TGTGCCAGCAGCTTCAGGGCGAGTCCTACGAACACAGATACGCAGTATTTT. Translating gives CASSFRASPTNTDTQYF.

This sequence joins TRBV7-3 and TRBJ1-3; D may be TRBD1 (6 bases). The CDR3 contains 13 residues. The germline CDR1 and CDR2 sequences are SGHTA and FQGTGA. V was pared by 5 bases and J by 4 bases, with 9 bases between. In DNA form, the CDR3 reads TGTGCCAGCAGCCACAGGGCGGGAAACACCATATATTTT. Translating it yields CASSHRAGNTIYF.

This chain joins TRBV19 and TRBJ1-5; tentatively, D is TRBD1 (5 bases). The CDR3 totals 15 residues. V was cut by 8 bases and J by 0 bases, with 14 bases left in between. Germline loops: CDR1 LNHDA, CDR2 SQIVND (reference sequence). The CDR3: CASCRQTHSNQPQHF. Written as DNA, the CDR3 is TGTGCCAGTTGTAGACAGACCCATAGCAATCAGCCCCAGCATTTT.

V is TRBV21-1 and J is TRBJ1-5; the table's D gene call, TRBD1, was not cross checked with the DNA. TRBV21-1 has pseudogene status. CDR3 length: 15 amino acids. In nucleotides, the CDR3 is TGTGCCAGCAGCAACAGGGAAATTCGAGATCAGCCCCAGCATTTT. Translated, it gives CASSNREIRDQPQHF.

This chain uses TRBV28 with TRBJ2-7; 7 bases match TRBD1. V lost 3 bases to trimming and J lost 3 bases; unmatched junction nucleotides: 5. CDR3 length equals 14 residues. Germline lookup yields CDR1 MDHEN and CDR2 SYDVKM. CDR3 bases: TGTGCCAGCAGTTTTACAGGGGACAACTACGAGCAGTACTTC. Translating it yields CASSFTGDNYEQYF.

The gene calls are TRBV27 and TRBJ2-7, with 14 bases that match TRBD2. There are 14 residues in the CDR3. Germline lookup yields CDR1 MNHEY and CDR2 SMNVEV (reference sequence). V lost 8 bases and J lost 3; bases outside the gene matches: 3. CDR3 nucleotides: TGTGCCAGCGGACTAGCGGGAGGCCACTACGAGCAGTACTTC. The encoded protein is CASGLAGGHYEQYF.

This chain links TRBV5-1 with TRBJ1-4; 10 nucleotides match TRBD1. This CDR3 comprises 15 residues. Germline loops: CDR1 SGHRS, CDR2 YFSETQ. V lost 4 bases and J lost 7; bases outside the gene matches: 7. CDR3 nucleotides: TGCGCCAGCAGCCTGACAGGGGGCAAGAGTGAAAAACTGTTTTTT. As protein: CASSLTGGKSEKLFF. The full variable domain, in which reference TRBV5-1 and TRBJ1-4 provide the parts outside the CDR3, is KAGVTQTPRYLIKTRGQQVTLSCSPISGHRSVSWYQQTPGQGLQFLFEYFSETQRNKGNFPGRFSGRQFSNSRSEMNVSTLELGDSALYLCASSLTGGKSEKLFFGSGTQLSVL.

This clone was seen a few times. The chain recombines TRBV6-2 or TRBV6-3 with TRBJ2-7; 8 positions match TRBD2. The CDR3 loop spans 13 amino acids. CDR1 is MNHEY, CDR2 SVGEGT, per germline. V was clipped by 5 bases and J by 3 bases; unmatched bases: 3. The CDR3 loop reads CASSGSGDYEQYF. The DNA of the CDR3 is TGTGCCAGCAGTGGTAGCGGGGACTACGAGCAGTACTTC.

The DNA for the CDR3 is TGTGCCAGCAGCTCCTCCCGGGGGAATGAGCAGTTCTTC. This encodes CASSSSRGNEQFF. The rearrangement links TRBV7-3 to TRBJ2-1, with D possibly being TRBD2 (6 bases). Looked up from germline, CDR1 is SGHTA and CDR2 is FQGTGA. V was clipped by 4 bases and J by 7 bases, with 11 bases between them. This CDR3 is built from 13 residues.

The genes are TRBV6-6 and TRBJ2-5, with 7 positions matching TRBD2. V gave up 5 bases and J gave up 5 bases; unmatched junction bases: 11. This CDR3 contains 15 residues. Germline V gives CDR1 MNHNY, CDR2 SVGAGI (reference sequence). The CDR3 spells CASSLRGNLGETQYF. CDR3 nucleotides: TGTGCCAGCAGTCTGCGGGGGAACCTAGGGGAGACCCAGTACTTC.

The rearrangement links TRBV3-1 (or the pseudogene TRBV3-2) to TRBJ2-2; 9 bases agree with TRBD2. J lost 1 base, V lost 5 bases, and 5 bases had no gene match. CDR3 length: 16 amino acids. The germline V gene has CDR1 LGHDT and CDR2 YNNKEL (reference sequence). CDR3: CASSSGLARNTGELFF. Here the CDR3 DNA reads TGTGCCAGCAGCTCCGGACTAGCGAGGAACACCGGGGAGCTGTTTTTT.

The CDR3 nucleotides read TGCAGCGTATCCGGGACAGGGCACGAAAAACTGTTTTTT. Residues: CSVSGTGHEKLFF. The V call is TRBV29-1, the J call TRBJ1-4; 9 nucleotides agree with TRBD1. Germline values: CDR1 SQVTM, CDR2 ANQGSEA. The CDR3 spans 13 residues. The V and J ends lost 6 bases and 8 bases, in that order; junction bases with no gene match: 7.